The next 13 T cell receptor beta chains were all read from a single sample in a study of early T cells in non-severe SARS-CoV-2 infection. One entry per CDR3 protein results from TCRdb running MiXCR on the 5' RACE reads. The sample includes 40,000 to 60,000 distinct CDR3 sequences, approximately 9.8% seen only once; the top ten take about 8.3%. Sequenced: whole blood. These receptors all stem from an adult who was a healthcare worker with PCR-confirmed SARS-CoV-2 infection or an uninfected control (not recorded which).

This clonotype was recorded only once. The chain is built from TRBV29-1 and TRBJ1-2, with a possible D match to TRBD1 (5 bases). The CDR3 extends over 15 amino acids. The ends were cut back, 2 bases at V and 0 bases at J, with 13 bases in the middle. Germline V gene lookup returns CDR1 SQVTM and CDR2 ANQGSEA. The CDR3 nucleotides read TGCAGCGTTGAACAACTCAGGGAACCTAACTATGGCTACACCTTC. Its protein is CSVEQLREPNYGYTF. Full variable domain (rest looked up from reference TRBV29-1 and TRBJ1-2): SAVISQKPSRDICQRGTSLTIQCQVDSQVTMMFWYRQQPGQSLTLIATANQGSEATYESGFVIDKFPISRPNLTFSTLTVSNMSPEDSSIYLCSVEQLREPNYGYTFGSGTRLTVV.

This clonotype turned up a few times. V usage is TRBV7-9 and J usage is TRBJ1-1; weak D call: TRBD1 (6 bases). The ends were cut back, 3 bases at V and 2 bases at J, with 10 bases in the middle. Germline values: CDR1 SEHNR, CDR2 FQNEAQ (reference sequence). The CDR3 length is 14 residues. CDR3: CASSLGAGNTEAFF. The CDR3 DNA is TGTGCCAGCAGCTTGGGGGCGGGTAACACTGAAGCTTTCTTT.

This clonotype was counted many times. The chain employs TRBV19 and TRBJ1-3; D gene uncertain. The CDR3 is 13 residues long. Trimming pared 3 bases from V and 5 bases from J, leaving 8 bases between. Germline CDR1 LNHDA, CDR2 SQIVND (reference sequence). The CDR3 nucleotides are TGTGCCAGTAGTATGACCCAGCGAAACACCATATATTTT. It specifies CASSMTQRNTIYF.

This clonotype was counted ten times or more. The chain combines TRBV5-5 with TRBJ1-2; TRBD1 matches at 7 bases. Germline CDR1 is SGHKS and CDR2 is YYEKEE (reference sequence). This CDR3 is built from 14 residues. V trimming: 3 bases; J trimming: 3 bases; junction bases outside the gene matches: 5. The CDR3 reads CASSWRQGDYGYTF. The CDR3 coding sequence is TGTGCCAGCAGCTGGCGACAGGGAGACTATGGCTACACCTTC.

In its sample, this clonotype was seen many times. V is TRBV5-1 and J is TRBJ1-1; a weak D match, TRBD1 (6 bases). This CDR3 has 15 residues. V gave up 2 bases and J gave up 1 base, with 12 bases separating them. Germline V gene data show CDR1 as SGHRS and CDR2 as YFSETQ. CDR3 nucleotide sequence: TGCGCCAGCAGCTTCCAGGGGCAGGCGAACACTGAAGCTTTCTTT. Protein sequence: CASSFQGQANTEAFF.

This clonotype was seen repeatedly, ten times or more. The chain is built from TRBV20-1 and TRBJ2-3; 7 nucleotides align to TRBD1. Trimming cost V 5 bases and J 6 bases; bases outside gene matches: 11. The CDR3 runs to 14 residues. Per the germline V gene, CDR1 is DFQATT and CDR2 is SNEGSKA (reference sequence). CDR3 region: CSARNTDRADTQYF. CDR3 nucleotide sequence: TGCAGTGCTCGGAATACCGACAGGGCTGATACGCAGTATTTT.

This clonotype was detected only once. Since a much larger clone is just one base distant, this may be a read error. This chain uses TRBV20-1 with TRBJ1-4; D not resolved. The CDR3 has 13 amino acids. Germline V lookup: CDR1 DFQATT, CDR2 SNEGSKA (reference sequence). V was trimmed by 1 base and J by 11 bases, leaving 14 bases between them. The CDR3 protein is CSARGPIEGKLFF. CDR3 nucleotide sequence: TGCAGTGCTAGAGGTCCGATTGAAGGGAAACTGTTTTTT.

This clonotype was recorded many times. The chain joins TRBV10-1 to TRBJ1-6; TRBD1 is a possible D gene (5 bases). Trimming took 8 bases from V and 8 from J, leaving 16 bases between them. This CDR3 is built from 14 residues. Germline V gene data show CDR1 as WNHNN and CDR2 as SYGVQD (reference sequence). DNA for the CDR3: TGCGCCAGCGGACAACTGGGGCCGGATTCACCCCTCCACTTT. It is translated as CASGQLGPDSPLHF.

V is TRBV14 and J is TRBJ2-1; 12 bases map to TRBD2. This CDR3 region has 16 residues. Germline V gene data show CDR1 as SGHDN and CDR2 as FVKESK. V lost 2 bases and J lost 9; bases outside the gene matches: 8. The CDR3, as DNA: TGTGCCAGCAGCCAACCGCGACTAGCGGGAGTGGCTGAGCAGTTCTTC. Translation: CASSQPRLAGVAEQFF.

This clonotype appeared many times. This chain joins TRBV5-1 and TRBJ2-7, with D possibly being TRBD1 (5 bases). The V and J ends lost 2 bases and 0 bases respectively, with 6 bases between them. The length of the CDR3 is 13 residues. CDR1 SGHRS and CDR2 YFSETQ come from the germline V gene. The CDR3, as DNA: TGCGCCAGCAGCTTAGGGGCCTCCTACGAGCAGTACTTC. Protein product: CASSLGASYEQYF.

This clonotype has a count of ten or more. The genes are TRBV20-1 and TRBJ2-7; D is uncertain. This CDR3 has 14 residues. CDR1 is DFQATT, CDR2 SNEGSKA, per germline (reference sequence). Trimming removed 0 bases from V and 1 base from J, with 10 bases in between. The CDR3 loop reads CSARDIRLSYEQYF. The CDR3 DNA sequence: TGCAGTGCTAGAGATATCCGACTGTCCTACGAGCAGTACTTC.

This clonotype occurred many times. In DNA form, the CDR3 reads TGCGCCAGCGTGGGAACTAGCGGCAACAATGAGCAGTTCTTC. It translates to CASVGTSGNNEQFF. The chain uses TRBV5-1 and TRBJ2-1; 8 bases agree with TRBD2. V trimming: 7 bases; J trimming: 5 bases; junction bases outside the gene matches: 8. Germline V gene sequence: CDR1 SGHRS, CDR2 YFSETQ. The CDR3 covers 14 residues.

CDR3 bases: TGTGCCAGCAGGGGGGACAGGGGGCTGGCGGCTTTCTTT. Its protein is CASRGDRGLAAFF. The V gene is TRBV12-3 or TRBV12-4, the J gene TRBJ1-1, with 12 bases aligning to TRBD1. The CDR3 loop spans 13 amino acids. V shed 6 bases, J shed 11 bases, and the junction held 7 bases outside the gene matches.